This section outlines one T cell receptor (beta chain) sequence together with its context. These data belong to a study of blood T cell repertoires in COVID-19. The V end lost 5 bases, the J end lost 2 bases, and 13 bases lay between the germline ends. The V gene's germline CDR1 is SGHRS and CDR2 YFSETQ. The CDR3 runs 14 residues. Authors' processing steps: By means of reference gene primer amplification, nucleated cell counts were estimated. Assay used: immunoSEQ multiplex PCR; TCRdb lists only in-frame clones, some missing. The V and J calls and the clone size are those of that table, but D and trimming were determined from the DNA. This sample yields some 180,000 clones, of which 70% to 85% are seen a single time; 13% belongs to the top ten.

The chain employs TRBV5-1 and TRBJ1-2; D perhaps matches TRBD1 (6 bases). The sequencing input was peripheral blood. The source is a human donor in a cohort sampled during active COVID-19. The CDR3 sequence is CASRPARGNYGYTF. In DNA form, the CDR3 reads TGCGCCAGCAGGCCTGCCAGGGGCAACTATGGCTACACCTTC.